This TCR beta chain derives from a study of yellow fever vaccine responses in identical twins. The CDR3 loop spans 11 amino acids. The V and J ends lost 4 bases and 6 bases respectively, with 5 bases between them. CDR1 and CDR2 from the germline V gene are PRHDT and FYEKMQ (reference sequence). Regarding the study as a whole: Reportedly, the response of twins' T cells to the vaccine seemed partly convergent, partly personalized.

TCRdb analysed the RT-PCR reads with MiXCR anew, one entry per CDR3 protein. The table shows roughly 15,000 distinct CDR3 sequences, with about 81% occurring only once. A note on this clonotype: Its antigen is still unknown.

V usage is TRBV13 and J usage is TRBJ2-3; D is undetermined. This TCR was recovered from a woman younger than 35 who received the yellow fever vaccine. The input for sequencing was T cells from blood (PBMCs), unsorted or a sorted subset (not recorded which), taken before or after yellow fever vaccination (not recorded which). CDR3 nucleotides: TGTGCCAGCAGCTCCAGCGATACGCAGTATTTT. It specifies CASSSSDTQYF.